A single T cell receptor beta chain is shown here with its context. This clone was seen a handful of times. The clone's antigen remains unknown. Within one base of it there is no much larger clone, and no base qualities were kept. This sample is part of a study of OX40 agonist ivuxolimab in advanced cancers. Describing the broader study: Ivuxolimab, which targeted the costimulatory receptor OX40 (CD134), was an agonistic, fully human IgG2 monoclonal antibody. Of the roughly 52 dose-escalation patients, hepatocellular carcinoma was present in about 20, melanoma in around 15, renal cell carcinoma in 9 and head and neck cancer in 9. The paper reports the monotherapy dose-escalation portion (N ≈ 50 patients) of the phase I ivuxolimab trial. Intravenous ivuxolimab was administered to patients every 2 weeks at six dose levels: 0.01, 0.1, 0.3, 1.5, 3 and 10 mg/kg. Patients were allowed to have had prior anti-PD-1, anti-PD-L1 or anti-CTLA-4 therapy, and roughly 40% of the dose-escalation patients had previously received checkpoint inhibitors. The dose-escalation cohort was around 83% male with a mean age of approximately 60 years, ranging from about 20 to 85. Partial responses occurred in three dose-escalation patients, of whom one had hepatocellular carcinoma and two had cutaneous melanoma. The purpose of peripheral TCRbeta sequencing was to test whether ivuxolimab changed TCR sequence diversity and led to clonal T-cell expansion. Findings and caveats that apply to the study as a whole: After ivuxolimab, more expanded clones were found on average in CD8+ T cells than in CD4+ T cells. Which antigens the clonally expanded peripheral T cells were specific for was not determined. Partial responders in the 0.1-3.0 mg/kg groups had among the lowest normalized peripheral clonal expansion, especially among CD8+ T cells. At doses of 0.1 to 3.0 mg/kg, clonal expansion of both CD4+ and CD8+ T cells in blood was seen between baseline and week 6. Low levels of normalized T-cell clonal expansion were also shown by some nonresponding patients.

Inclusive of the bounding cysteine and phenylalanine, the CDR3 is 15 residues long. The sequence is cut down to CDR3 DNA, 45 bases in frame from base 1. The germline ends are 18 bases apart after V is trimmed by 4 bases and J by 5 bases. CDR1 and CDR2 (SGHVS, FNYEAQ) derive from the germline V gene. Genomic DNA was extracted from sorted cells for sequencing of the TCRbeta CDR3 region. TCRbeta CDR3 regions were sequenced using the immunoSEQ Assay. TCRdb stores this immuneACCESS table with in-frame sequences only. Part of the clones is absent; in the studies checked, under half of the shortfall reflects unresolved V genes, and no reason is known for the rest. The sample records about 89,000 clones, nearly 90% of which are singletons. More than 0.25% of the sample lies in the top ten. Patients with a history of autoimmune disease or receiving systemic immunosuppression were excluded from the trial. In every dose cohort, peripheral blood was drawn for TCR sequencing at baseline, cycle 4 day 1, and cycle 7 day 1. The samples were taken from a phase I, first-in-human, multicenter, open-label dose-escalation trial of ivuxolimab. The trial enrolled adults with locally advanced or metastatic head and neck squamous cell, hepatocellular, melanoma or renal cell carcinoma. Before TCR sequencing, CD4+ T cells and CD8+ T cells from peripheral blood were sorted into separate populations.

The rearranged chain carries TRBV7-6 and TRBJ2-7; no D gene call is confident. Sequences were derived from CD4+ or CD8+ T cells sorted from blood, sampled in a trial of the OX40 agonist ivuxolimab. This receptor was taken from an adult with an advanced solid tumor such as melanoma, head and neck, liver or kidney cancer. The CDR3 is CASSSLMTDYNEQYF. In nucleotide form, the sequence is TGTGCCAGCAGCTCACTCATGACTGATTACAACGAGCAGTACTTC.